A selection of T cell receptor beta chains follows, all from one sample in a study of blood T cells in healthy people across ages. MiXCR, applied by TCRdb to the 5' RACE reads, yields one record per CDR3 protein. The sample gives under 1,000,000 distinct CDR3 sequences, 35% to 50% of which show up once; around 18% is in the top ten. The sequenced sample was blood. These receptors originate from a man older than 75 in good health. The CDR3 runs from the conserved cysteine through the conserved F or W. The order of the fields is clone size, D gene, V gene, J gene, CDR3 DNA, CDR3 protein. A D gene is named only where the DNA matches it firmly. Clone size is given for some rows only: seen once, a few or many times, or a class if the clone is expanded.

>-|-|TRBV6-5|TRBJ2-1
TGTGCCAGCAGTTTGGGACCCGAGGGTGAGCAGTTCTTC
CASSLGPEGEQFF
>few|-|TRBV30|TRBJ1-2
TGTGCCTGGAGTGGCAGCCTACACTATGGCTACACCTTC
CAWSGSLHYGYTF
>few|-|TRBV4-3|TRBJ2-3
TGCGCCAGCAGCCAGACATTCTGGAGCGGGTTGAGCACAGATACGCAGTATTTT
CASSQTFWSGLSTDTQYF
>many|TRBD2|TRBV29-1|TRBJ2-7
TGCAGCGTGAGAGGAACTAGCGGGAGATACGAGCAGTACTTC
CSVRGTSGRYEQYF
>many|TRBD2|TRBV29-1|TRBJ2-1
TGCAGCGTTGAAGATCGGGACCTGCGCGGGAGAGGCAATGAGCAGTTCTTC
CSVEDRDLRGRGNEQFF
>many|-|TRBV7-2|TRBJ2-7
TGTGCCAGCAGCTTAGCGACTAGCTACGAGCAGTACTTC
CASSLATSYEQYF
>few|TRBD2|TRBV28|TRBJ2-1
TGTGCCAGCAGTTTATGGGGGGGCCCAGAGGCTAGCGGGAGTAGTGAGCAGTTCTTC
CASSLWGGPEASGSSEQFF
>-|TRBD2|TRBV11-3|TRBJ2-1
TGTGCCAGCAGTCCCCGGGCGAGCATTGGGCGCGGGAGAACGAATGAGCAGTTCTTC
CASSPRASIGRGRTNEQFF
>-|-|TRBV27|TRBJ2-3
TGTGCCAGCACGGGGAATGAAACAGATACGCAGTATTTT
CASTGNETDTQYF
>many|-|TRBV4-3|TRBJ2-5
TGCGCCAGCAGCCAAGATTCTGGCCCTCGAGAGACCCAGTACTTC
CASSQDSGPRETQYF
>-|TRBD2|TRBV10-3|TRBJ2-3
TGTGCCATCAGTGATGTGGGAGGGCCGGGAGATACGCAGTATTTT
CAISDVGGPGDTQYF
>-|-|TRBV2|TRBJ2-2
TGTGCCAGTACCGGGACGGCGGACACCGGGGAGCTGTTTTTT
CASTGTADTGELFF
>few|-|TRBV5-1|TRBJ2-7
TGCGCCAGCAGCTTGACCCCTGGAGGCTACGAGCAGTACTTC
CASSLTPGGYEQYF
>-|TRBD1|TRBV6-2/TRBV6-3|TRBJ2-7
TGTGCCAGCAGTTACGGCGGCAGGGGGAGTTTAAGAGGCTACGAGCAGTACTTC
CASSYGGRGSLRGYEQYF
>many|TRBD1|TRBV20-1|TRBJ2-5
TGCAGTGCTAGTCCTACCCGACAGGGAAGGGAGACCCAGTACTTC
CSASPTRQGRETQYF
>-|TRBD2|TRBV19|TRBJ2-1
TGTGCCAGTAGTGCAGACGAGGGAGTCGGGAGGGGCTACAATGAGCAGTTCTTC
CASSADEGVGRGYNEQFF
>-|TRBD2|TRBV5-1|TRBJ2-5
TGCGCCAGCAGCTCCGGGACTAGGAGGGGAGGAGAGACTCAGTACTTC
CASSSGTRRGGETQYF
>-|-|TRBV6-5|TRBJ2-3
TGTGCCAGCAGTTACTCCGGCGGGAACTTCCCCGATACGCAGTATTTT
CASSYSGGNFPDTQYF
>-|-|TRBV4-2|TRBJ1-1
TGTGCCAGCACCGGGCTAGAGATGAACACTGAAGCTTTCTTT
CASTGLEMNTEAFF
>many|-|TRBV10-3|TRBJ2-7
TGTGCCATCAGTGAGTGGGGCGAGCAGTACTTC
CAISEWGEQYF
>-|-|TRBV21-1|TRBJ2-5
TGTGCCAGCAGCAAGGTCCAAGCGACTAGAGTCGTTGTGGAGACCCAGTACTTC
CASSKVQATRVVVETQYF
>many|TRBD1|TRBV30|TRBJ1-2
TGTGCCTGGAGTGTGGGGACAGTGGAGGGCTACACCTTC
CAWSVGTVEGYTF
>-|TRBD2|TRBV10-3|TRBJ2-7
TGTGCCATCAGCGCGACTAGCGGGAACGAGCAGTACTTC
CAISATSGNEQYF
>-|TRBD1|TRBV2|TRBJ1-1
TGTGCTAGCAACCGCGGGACAGGGGATACTGAAGCTTTCTTT
CASNRGTGDTEAFF
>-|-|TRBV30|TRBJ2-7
TGTGCCTGGAGTGTCCAACCCTCCGAGCAGTACTTC
CAWSVQPSEQYF
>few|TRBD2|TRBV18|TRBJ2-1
TGTGCCAGCTCACCTAGCGGGAAAAATGAGCAGTTCTTC
CASSPSGKNEQFF
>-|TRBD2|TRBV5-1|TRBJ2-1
TGCGCCAGCAGGACTAGCGGGCTGGGCAATGAGCAGTTCTTC
CASRTSGLGNEQFF
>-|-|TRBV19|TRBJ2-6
TGTGCCAGTAGCTTGCCAGGGATTGGGGCCAACGTCCTGACTTTC
CASSLPGIGANVLTF
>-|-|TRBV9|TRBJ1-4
TGTGCCAGCAGCGTAGATGGCAGAAGGCACGAAAAACTGTTTTTT
CASSVDGRRHEKLFF
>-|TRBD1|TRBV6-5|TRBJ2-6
TGTGCCAGCTCAGTTAAAGGGACAGGGTACTCTGGGGCCAACGTCCTGACTTTC
CASSVKGTGYSGANVLTF
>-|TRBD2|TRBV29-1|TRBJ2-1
TGCAGCGTTGAGTTGGCTAGCGGCTACAATGAGCAGTTCTTC
CSVELASGYNEQFF
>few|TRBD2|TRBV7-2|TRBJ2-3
TGTGCCAGCAGCCAAAGGACAGCGGGAGGGATAGATACGCAGTATTTT
CASSQRTAGGIDTQYF
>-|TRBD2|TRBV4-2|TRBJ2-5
TGTGCCAGCAGCCAAGATCATCTAGCGGGACTGGAGACCCAGTACTTC
CASSQDHLAGLETQYF
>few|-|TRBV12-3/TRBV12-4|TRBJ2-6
TGTGCCAGCAGCCATTCGACCGCCCTAAGCTCTGGGGCCAACGTCCTGACTTTC
CASSHSTALSSGANVLTF
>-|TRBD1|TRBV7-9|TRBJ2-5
TGTGCCAGCAGCTTAAACGCAGGGGGCGCCCAGACCCAGTACTTC
CASSLNAGGAQTQYF
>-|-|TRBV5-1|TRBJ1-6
TGCGCCAGCAGTGACAGCCTTCGGGGATCACCCCTCCACTTT
CASSDSLRGSPLHF
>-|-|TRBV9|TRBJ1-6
TGTGCCAGCAGCGTAGAGTTCAGGAATTCACCCCTCCACTTT
CASSVEFRNSPLHF
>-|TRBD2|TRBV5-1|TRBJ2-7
TGCGCCAGCAGCATACTGAGCGGGAGGGCCTCCTACGAGCAGTACTTC
CASSILSGRASYEQYF
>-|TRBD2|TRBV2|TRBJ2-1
TGTGCCAGCAGTGATCTAGCGGGAGAGAGGAACAATGAGCAGTTCTTC
CASSDLAGERNNEQFF
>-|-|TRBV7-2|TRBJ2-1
TGTGCCAGCAGCTTGTCAGGGGAAGCATCCTACAATGAGCAGTTCTTC
CASSLSGEASYNEQFF
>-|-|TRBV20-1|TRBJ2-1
TGCAGTGCTAGAGATGAAGAGGGGGGGCCGCTCTACAATGAGCAGTTCTTC
CSARDEEGGPLYNEQFF
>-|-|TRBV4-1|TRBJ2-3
TGCGCCAGCAGCCAAGGGGGACAACCTCTCACAGATACGCAGTATTTT
CASSQGGQPLTDTQYF
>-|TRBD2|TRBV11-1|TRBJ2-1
TGTGCCAGCGACATAGCGGGAGTCAACAATGAGCAGTTCTTC
CASDIAGVNNEQFF
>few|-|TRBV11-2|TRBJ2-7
TGTGCCAGCAGCCCCCAGGGGCCTCTTAAGACCGAGCAGTACTTC
CASSPQGPLKTEQYF
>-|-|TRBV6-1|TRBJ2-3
TGTGCCAGCAGTAAAATAGATACGCAGTATTTT
CASSKIDTQYF
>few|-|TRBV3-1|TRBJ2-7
TGTGCCAGCAGCCGAAAGACCAGCCTCATTGGGACCTCAACCTCCTACGAGCAGTACTTC
CASSRKTSLIGTSTSYEQYF
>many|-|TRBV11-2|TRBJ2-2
TGTGCCAGCAGCTTAGTAGGGCGTGGCGGGGAGCTGTTTTTT
CASSLVGRGGELFF
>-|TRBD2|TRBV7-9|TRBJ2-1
TGTGCCAGCAGCTTAGCCGGTAGCGGGAGGCCGGCCCATGAGCAGTTCTTC
CASSLAGSGRPAHEQFF
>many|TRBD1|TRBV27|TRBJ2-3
TGTGCCAGCAGTAGACAGGGGGGCACAGATACGCAGTATTTT
CASSRQGGTDTQYF
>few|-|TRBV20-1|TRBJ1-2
TGCAGTGCTAGGTCCAAGGTGGACTATGGCTACACCTTC
CSARSKVDYGYTF
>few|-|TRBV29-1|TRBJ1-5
TGCAGCGTCACTATTACAGGGCTGGACCAGCCCCAGCATTTT
CSVTITGLDQPQHF
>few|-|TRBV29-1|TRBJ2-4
TGCAGCGTTGACGGTCCGGGGGAGTCGGACATTCAGTACTTC
CSVDGPGESDIQYF
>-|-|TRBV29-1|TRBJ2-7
TGCAGCGTTGAGGGACGGAATACCTACGAGCAGTACTTC
CSVEGRNTYEQYF